Shown below are 3 T cell receptor beta chains from a single sample sequenced in a study of T cell repertoires in cytomegalovirus infection. Which antigens these TCRs recognize remains unknown. Each CDR3 protein gets one entry after TCRdb re-called the reads with MiXCR. The sample shows 900,000 to 950,000 distinct CDR3 sequences, around 30% of them seen only once. The starting material was cultured CD8+ T cells from PBMCs, obtained from culture after CMV antigen stimulation. Receptors were obtained from a human donor in good health (CMV status not recorded). Some clones in this sample may be carry-over from other donors' samples.

This clonotype has just one count. This sequence joins TRBV6-2 or TRBV6-3 and TRBJ1-1; possibly TRBD1 for D (5 bases). CDR1 MNHEY and CDR2 SVGEGT come from the germline V gene. V lost 4 bases and J 8 bases, leaving 11 bases between the germline ends. The CDR3 is 12 residues long. This CDR3 reads CASSSGRPEAFF. For the CDR3, the DNA is TGTGCCAGCAGTTCGGGACGCCCGGAAGCTTTCTTT.

Concerning this clonotype itself: A read error may explain this, as a much larger clone is one base away. The chain is built from TRBV11-2 and TRBJ1-3; weak D call: TRBD1 (5 bases). Trimming removed 6 bases from V and 2 bases from J, with 14 bases in between. Germline values: CDR1 SGHAT, CDR2 FQNNGV. The CDR3 sequence is 15 residues long. CDR3 DNA: TGTGCCAGCAGACCCGGGGGGAGGACTGGAAACACCATATATTTT. This sequence encodes CASRPGGRTGNTIYF.

In DNA form, the CDR3 reads TGTGCCAGCAGTCCCCCCGGGGCTTCCGGACCAAGCCAAGAGACCCAGTACTTC. It codes for CASSPPGASGPSQETQYF. The rearrangement joins TRBV6-6 to TRBJ2-5, with D perhaps given as TRBD1 or TRBD2 (5 bases each). This CDR3 has 18 residues. Germline V lookup: CDR1 MNHNY, CDR2 SVGAGI (reference sequence). Trimming cost V 5 bases and J 1 base, with 23 bases left between them.